These T cell receptor beta chains were read from a single sample in a study of cytotoxic CD8 clonotypes in ibrutinib-treated CLL. The table came from immunoSEQ multiplex PCR; TCRdb's copy has only in-frame clones and leaves some out. The data show around 310,000 clones, roughly 85% seen once. Sequenced here: PBMCs, sampled before ibrutinib treatment. All receptors derive from a human donor with chronic lymphocytic leukemia. Each CDR3 is given with its conserved first and last residue. A clone size is listed for some rows: how often the clone was seen (once, few, many), or a class if it is expanded.

clone_size: -; v_call: TRBV4-3; cdr3_aa: CASSQDSGVADTQYF
clone_size: -; v_call: TRBV11-2; cdr3_aa: CASSLGLPYGYTF
clone_size: -; v_call: TRBV5-1; cdr3_aa: CASTLEGNYGYTF
clone_size: once; v_call: TRBV6-5; cdr3_aa: CASSYSITGGQPQHF
clone_size: -; v_call: TRBV25-1; cdr3_aa: CASRDSEQETQYF
clone_size: -; v_call: TRBV5-4; cdr3_aa: CASSPGLAGGHIYNEQFF
clone_size: -; v_call: TRBV28; cdr3_aa: CASTEGGDTEAFF
clone_size: -; v_call: TRBV6-4; cdr3_aa: CASSLTAPTGELFF
clone_size: once; v_call: TRBV9; cdr3_aa: CASSVTLYAGTATSRPYNEQFF
clone_size: -; v_call: TRBV10-3; cdr3_aa: CAISEPGGLLSSYEQYF
clone_size: -; v_call: TRBV27; cdr3_aa: CASSFVVRETQYF
clone_size: -; v_call: TRBV2; cdr3_aa: CASSGTGGRYGYTF
clone_size: -; v_call: TRBV29-1; cdr3_aa: CSVEDRLAASYEQYF
clone_size: -; v_call: TRBV30; cdr3_aa: CAWSLRSKLWGDGELFF
clone_size: -; v_call: TRBV2; cdr3_aa: CASNYYNEQFF
clone_size: -; v_call: TRBV6-5; cdr3_aa: CASRTGTVRTEAFF
clone_size: -; v_call: TRBV15; cdr3_aa: CATSSRKAGLEQFF
clone_size: -; v_call: TRBV29-1; cdr3_aa: CSVNFRGGTEAFF
clone_size: -; v_call: TRBV4-2; cdr3_aa: CASSQARWTSGSTDTQYF
clone_size: -; v_call: TRBV5-1; cdr3_aa: CASSLFVPSGSNEQFF
clone_size: -; v_call: TRBV28; cdr3_aa: CASSPRLVSYNEQFF
clone_size: many; v_call: TRBV7-9; cdr3_aa: CASRPTGSNQPQHF
clone_size: -; v_call: TRBV9; cdr3_aa: CASSVGEGSGYEQYF